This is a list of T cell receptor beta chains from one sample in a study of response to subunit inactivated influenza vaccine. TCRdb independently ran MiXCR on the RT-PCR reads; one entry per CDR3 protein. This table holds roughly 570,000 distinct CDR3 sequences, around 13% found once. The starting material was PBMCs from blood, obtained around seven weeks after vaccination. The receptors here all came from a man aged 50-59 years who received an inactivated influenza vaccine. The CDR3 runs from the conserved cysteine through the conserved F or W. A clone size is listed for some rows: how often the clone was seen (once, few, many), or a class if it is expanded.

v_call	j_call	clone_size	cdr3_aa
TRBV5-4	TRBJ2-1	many	CASSQLAGAGYNEQFF
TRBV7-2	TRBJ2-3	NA	CASSSSGGRQYF
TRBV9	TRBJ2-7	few	CASSNAGGYEQYF
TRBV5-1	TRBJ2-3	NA	CASRSVASGNTQYF
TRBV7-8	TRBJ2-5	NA	CASSLQGGGETQYF
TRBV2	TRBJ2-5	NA	CTCWPPGLAGMGKTQYF
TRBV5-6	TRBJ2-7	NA	CASSGKTSGRSDEQYF
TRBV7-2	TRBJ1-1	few	CASSPHGFGEAFF
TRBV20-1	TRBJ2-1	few	CSACRLAGNEQFF
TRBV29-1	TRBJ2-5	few	CSVGTGTGFQETQYF
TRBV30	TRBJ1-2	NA	CAWSAIGQGDGYTF
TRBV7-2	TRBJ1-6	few	CASSLSVPGPGAPLHF
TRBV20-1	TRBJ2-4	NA	CSARDSFGLAKNIQYF
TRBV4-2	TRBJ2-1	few	CASSPHRDSPYNEQFF
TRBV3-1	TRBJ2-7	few	CASSQSGTASYEQYF
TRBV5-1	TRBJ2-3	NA	CASSTGGGSARTDTQYF
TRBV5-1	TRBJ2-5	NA	CASSFGMEQETQYF
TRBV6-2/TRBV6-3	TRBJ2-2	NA	CASNSPAGKNTGELFF
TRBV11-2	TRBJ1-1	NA	CASSLVSKAGEEAFF
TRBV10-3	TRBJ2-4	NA	CAIEFPMMAGGGLKNIQYF
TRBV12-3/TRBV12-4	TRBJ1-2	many	CASSLGPGYTF
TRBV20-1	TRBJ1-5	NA	CSATPQGGQPQHF
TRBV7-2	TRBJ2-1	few	CASSSRDREQFF
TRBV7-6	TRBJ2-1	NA	CASSYGSELEQGSYNEQFF
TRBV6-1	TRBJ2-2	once	CASKGGINTGELFF
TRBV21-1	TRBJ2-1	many	CASILTSGTGNEQFF
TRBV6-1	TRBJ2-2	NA	CASSTFRDPGELFF
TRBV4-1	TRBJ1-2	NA	CASSTSTGGYGYTF
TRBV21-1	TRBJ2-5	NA	CASSPGHAETQYF
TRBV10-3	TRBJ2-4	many	CAINDGKSKNIQYF
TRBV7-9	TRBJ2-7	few	CASSLAWDSSYEQYF
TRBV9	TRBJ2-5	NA	CASSVDGGRRETQYF
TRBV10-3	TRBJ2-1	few	CAIRQGDNEQFF
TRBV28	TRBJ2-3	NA	CASSFVGRGTDTQYF
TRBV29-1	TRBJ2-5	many	CSVEPGPGLETQYF
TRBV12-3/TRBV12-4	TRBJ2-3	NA	CASSRTSGSGADTQYF
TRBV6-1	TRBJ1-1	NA	CASSRDTSNTEAFF
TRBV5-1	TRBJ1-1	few	CASSTQWSTEAFF
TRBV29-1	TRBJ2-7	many	CSVGDSGSEQYF
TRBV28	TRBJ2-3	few	CASSLSRGLDTQYF
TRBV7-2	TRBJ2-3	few	CASSSLLSTDTQYF
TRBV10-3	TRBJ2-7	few	CAISPSQGGFYEQYF
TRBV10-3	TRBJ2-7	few	CAISEFRETYEQYF
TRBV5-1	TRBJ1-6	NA	CASRPLQGSNSPLHF
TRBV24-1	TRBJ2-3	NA	CATSDAGWDTQYF
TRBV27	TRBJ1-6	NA	CASSLRSYNSPLHF